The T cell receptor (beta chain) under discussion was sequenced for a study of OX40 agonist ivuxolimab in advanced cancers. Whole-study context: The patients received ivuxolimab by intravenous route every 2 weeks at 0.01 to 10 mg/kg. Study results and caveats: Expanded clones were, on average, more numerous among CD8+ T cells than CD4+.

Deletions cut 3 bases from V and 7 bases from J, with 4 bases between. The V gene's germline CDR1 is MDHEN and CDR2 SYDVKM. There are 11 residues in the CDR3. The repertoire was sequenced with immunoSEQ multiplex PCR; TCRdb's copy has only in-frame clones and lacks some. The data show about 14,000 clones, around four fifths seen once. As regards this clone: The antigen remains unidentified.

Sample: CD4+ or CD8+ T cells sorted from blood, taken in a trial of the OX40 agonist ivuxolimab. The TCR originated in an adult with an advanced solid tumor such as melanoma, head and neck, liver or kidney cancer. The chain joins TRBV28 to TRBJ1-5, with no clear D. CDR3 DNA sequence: TGTGCCAGCAGTTTGGGCCAGCCCCAGCATTTT. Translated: CASSLGQPQHF.